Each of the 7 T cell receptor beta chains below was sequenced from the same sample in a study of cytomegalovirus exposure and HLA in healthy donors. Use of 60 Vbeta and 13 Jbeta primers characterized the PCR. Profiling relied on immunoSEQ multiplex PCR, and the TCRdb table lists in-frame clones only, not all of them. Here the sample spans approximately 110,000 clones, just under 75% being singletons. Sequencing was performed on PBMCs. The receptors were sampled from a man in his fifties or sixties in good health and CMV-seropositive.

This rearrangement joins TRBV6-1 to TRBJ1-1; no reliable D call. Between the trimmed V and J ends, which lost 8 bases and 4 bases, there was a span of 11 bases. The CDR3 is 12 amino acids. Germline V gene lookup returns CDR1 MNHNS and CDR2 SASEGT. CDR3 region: CASGREATEAFF. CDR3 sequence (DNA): TGTGCCAGCGGCCGGGAAGCCACTGAAGCTTTCTTT.

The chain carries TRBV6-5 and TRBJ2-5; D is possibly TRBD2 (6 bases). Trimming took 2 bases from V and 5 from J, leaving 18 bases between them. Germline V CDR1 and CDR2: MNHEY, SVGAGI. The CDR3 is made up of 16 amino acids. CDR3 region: CASSYGTGGSGETQYF. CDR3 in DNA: TGTGCCAGCAGTTACGGGACCGGGGGTTCAGGGGAGACCCAGTACTTC.

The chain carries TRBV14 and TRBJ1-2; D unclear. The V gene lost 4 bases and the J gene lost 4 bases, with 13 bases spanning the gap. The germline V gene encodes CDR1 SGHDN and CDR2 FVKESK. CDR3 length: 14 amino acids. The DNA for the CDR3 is TGTGCCAGCAGCCCCATTGAGGGTGTCTATGGCTACACCTTC. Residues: CASSPIEGVYGYTF.

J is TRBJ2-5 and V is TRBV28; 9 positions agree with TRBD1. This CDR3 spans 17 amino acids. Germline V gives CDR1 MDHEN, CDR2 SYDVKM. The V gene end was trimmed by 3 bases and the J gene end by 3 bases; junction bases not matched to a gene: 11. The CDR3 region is CASSFPRDRDLKETQYF. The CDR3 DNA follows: TGTGCCAGCAGTTTCCCTCGGGACAGGGATCTCAAAGAGACCCAGTACTTC. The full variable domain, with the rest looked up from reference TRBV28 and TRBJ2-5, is DVKVTQSSRYLVKRTGEKVFLECVQDMDHENMFWYRQDPGLGLRLIYFSYDVKMKEKGDIPEGYSVSREKKERFSLILESASTNQTSMYLCASSFPRDRDLKETQYFGPGTRLLVL.

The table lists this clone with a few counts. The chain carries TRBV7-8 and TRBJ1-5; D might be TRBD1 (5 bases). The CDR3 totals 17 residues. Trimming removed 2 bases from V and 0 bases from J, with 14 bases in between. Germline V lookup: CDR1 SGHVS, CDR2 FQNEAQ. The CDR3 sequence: CASSLRSRASSNQPQHF. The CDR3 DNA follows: TGTGCCAGCAGCTTAAGGTCCAGGGCGTCTAGCAATCAGCCCCAGCATTTT.

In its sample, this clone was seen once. Here the CDR3 reads CASRDLQGGNSPLHF. The CDR3 DNA is TGTGCCAGCAGGGATCTACAGGGGGGCAATTCACCCCTCCACTTT. V gene TRBV7-9 combines with J gene TRBJ1-6, with 8 bases lining up with TRBD1. The junction had 8 bases not matched to a gene; V was cut back by 6 bases and J by 7 bases. Germline V gene data show CDR1 as SEHNR and CDR2 as FQNEAQ (reference sequence). This CDR3 has 15 amino acids.

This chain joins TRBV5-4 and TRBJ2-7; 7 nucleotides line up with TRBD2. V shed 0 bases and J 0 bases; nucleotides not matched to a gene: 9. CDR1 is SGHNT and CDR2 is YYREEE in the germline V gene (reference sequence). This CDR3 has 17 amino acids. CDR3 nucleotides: TGTGCCAGCAGCTTGGAGCCCTTAGCGGGTAGCTCCTACGAGCAGTACTTC. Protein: CASSLEPLAGSSYEQYF. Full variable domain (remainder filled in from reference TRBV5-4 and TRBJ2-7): ETGVTQSPTHLIKTRGQQVTLRCSSQSGHNTVSWYQQALGQGPQFIFQYYREEENGRGNFPPRFSGLQFPNYSSELNVNALELDDSALYLCASSLEPLAGSSYEQYFGPGTRLTVT.